Described below is a single TCR beta chain sequence and its context. The antigen remains unidentified. This sample stems from a study of T-cell memory formation after mild COVID-19. The study's findings and limits: CD4+ contracting clones lay mainly in CM and EM, CD8+ ones in EMRA.

TCRdb reprocessed the 5' RACE reads via MiXCR and lists one record per CDR3 protein. The sample includes 350,000 to 500,000 distinct CDR3 sequences, more than 15% of them seen just once. The source material was PBMCs or a T cell subset sorted from them (not recorded which). The TCR originated in a young man who had mild COVID-19 (a few samples of this study predate the infection). Cell type and time point are not known.

CDR3 protein: CASSQVAGSGANVLTF. The CDR3 DNA sequence: TGCGCCAGCAGCCAAGTGGCCGGGTCTGGGGCCAACGTCCTGACTTTC. The V and J genes are TRBV4-1 and TRBJ2-6, with D unclear. Germline V CDR1 and CDR2: MGHRA, YSYEKL. The CDR3 has 16 residues. Trimming removed 1 base at V and 1 base at J, with 8 bases between.